A single sample gave rise to the 13 T cell receptor beta chains below, sequenced in a study of radiation and T cells in renal cell carcinoma. TCRdb keeps only in-frame clones here, not all; method: immunoSEQ multiplex PCR. The repertoire holds about 140,000 clones, around 88% seen once, with roughly 17% in the top ten. The sample's time point: blood 4 weeks post-SBRT, at nephrectomy. Regarding treatment: 15 Gy SBRT to primary tumor, nephrectomy 4 weeks later. The sample here was blood, taken from a patient whose treatment included radiotherapy and nephrectomy. The receptor source for this set is a woman aged 45-60 years with renal cell carcinoma.

The chain links TRBV27 to TRBJ2-7; 10 bases map to TRBD1. Trimming cost V 6 bases and J 6 bases; bases outside gene matches: 11. This CDR3 comprises 15 residues. CDR1 and CDR2 from the germline V gene are MNHEY and SMNVEV (reference sequence). CDR3: CASSPYRDRGGEQYF. DNA of the CDR3: TGTGCCAGCAGCCCATACCGGGACAGGGGAGGCGAGCAGTACTTC.

V gene TRBV5-1 combines with J gene TRBJ1-2; 8 nucleotides agree with TRBD1. Germline-derived CDR1 and CDR2 are SGHRS and YFSETQ. CDR3 size: 17 residues. V was clipped by 1 base and J by 4 bases; unmatched bases: 12. The CDR3, as DNA: TGCGCCAGCAGCTTGAGCCAGGGGGCCACCGCCTCCTATGGCTACACCTTC. Its protein product is CASSLSQGATASYGYTF.

The CDR3 DNA reads as TGCGCCAGCAGTCTGGGACAGGGGGGACATAGCAATCAGCCCCAGCATTTT. Translated, it gives CASSLGQGGHSNQPQHF. V is TRBV23-1 and J is TRBJ1-5, with 11 nucleotides matching TRBD1. TRBV23-1 is given ORF status, its function remaining uncertain. CDR3 size: 17 residues. With 4 bases clipped from V and 0 bases from J, the junction kept 5 bases outside the gene matches.

The chain employs TRBV5-1 and TRBJ2-3; TRBD2 agrees at 13 bases. Trimming cost V 4 bases and J 0 bases; bases outside gene matches: 8. The length of the CDR3 is 18 residues. CDR1 is SGHRS and CDR2 is YFSETQ in the germline V gene. In DNA form, the CDR3 reads TGCGCCAGCAGCGTATCTCGGACTAGCGGGGGAAGCACAGATACGCAGTATTTT. It yields the protein CASSVSRTSGGSTDTQYF.

V usage is TRBV5-1 and J usage is TRBJ1-1; a possible D gene is TRBD1 (5 bases). Germline V gene lookup returns CDR1 SGHRS and CDR2 YFSETQ. The CDR3 is 14 residues long. Trimming pared 4 bases from V and 3 bases from J, leaving 13 bases between. The CDR3 reads CASSAGTSDTEAFF. The CDR3 nucleotides read TGCGCCAGCAGCGCAGGGACGTCGGACACTGAAGCTTTCTTT. Full variable domain (remainder filled in from reference TRBV5-1 and TRBJ1-1): KAGVTQTPRYLIKTRGQQVTLSCSPISGHRSVSWYQQTPGQGLQFLFEYFSETQRNKGNFPGRFSGRQFSNSRSEMNVSTLELGDSALYLCASSAGTSDTEAFFGQGTRLTVV.

The chain is built from TRBV5-1 and TRBJ2-1, with no clear D. V was pared by 0 bases and J by 5 bases, with 9 bases between. This CDR3 spans 14 amino acids. Germline values: CDR1 SGHRS, CDR2 YFSETQ. The DNA of the CDR3 is TGCGCCAGCAGCTTGGGGCCAGCCAACAATGAGCAGTTCTTC. It yields the protein CASSLGPANNEQFF.

The CDR3 loop reads CASSLTGGPSYEQYF. CDR3 sequence (DNA): TGTGCCAGCAGTTTAACAGGGGGCCCCTCCTACGAGCAGTACTTC. V is TRBV6-5 and J is TRBJ2-7, with 9 bases matching TRBD1. The CDR3 consists of 15 residues. The trim removed 4 bases at V and 0 bases at J, leaving 4 bases unmatched. Per germline, CDR1 MNHEY and CDR2 SVGAGI.

The chain joins TRBV28 to TRBJ1-2; D not resolved. There are 11 residues in the CDR3. Trimming took off 4 bases at V and 0 bases at J, with 0 bases between the two ends. The V gene's germline CDR1 is MDHEN and CDR2 SYDVKM. DNA for the CDR3: TGTGCCAGCAGTTCTAACTATGGCTACACCTTC. Protein: CASSSNYGYTF.

The chain carries TRBV6-5 and TRBJ1-4, with a weak D call TRBD1 (5 bases). V gave up 2 bases and J gave up 7 bases, with 14 bases separating them. This CDR3 comprises 15 residues. Germline V CDR1 and CDR2: MNHEY, SVGAGI. This CDR3 is CASSYMVGVREKLFF. The CDR3 region has the DNA TGTGCCAGCAGTTACATGGTGGGGGTGCGTGAAAAACTGTTTTTT.

The rearrangement uses TRBV27 and TRBJ1-4; D is possibly TRBD1 (6 bases). The CDR3 loop spans 12 amino acids. Trimming pared 4 bases from V and 14 bases from J, leaving 14 bases between. Germline values: CDR1 MNHEY, CDR2 SMNVEV (reference sequence). The CDR3 nucleotides read TGTGCCAGCAGTTCCCGCAGGGGCCATCTGTTTTTT. Protein product: CASSSRRGHLFF.

The rearrangement joins TRBV5-1 to TRBJ2-7; 7 bases line up with TRBD1. V lost 0 bases, J lost 3 bases, and 6 bases stayed unmatched. In germline, CDR1 is SGHRS, CDR2 YFSETQ. The CDR3 sequence is 15 residues long. The CDR3 here is CASSLAGTEFYEQYF. The CDR3 DNA reads as TGCGCCAGCAGCTTGGCCGGGACAGAATTCTACGAGCAGTACTTC. The variable domain in full, completed from reference TRBV5-1 and TRBJ2-7, reads KAGVTQTPRYLIKTRGQQVTLSCSPISGHRSVSWYQQTPGQGLQFLFEYFSETQRNKGNFPGRFSGRQFSNSRSEMNVSTLELGDSALYLCASSLAGTEFYEQYFGPGTRLTVT.

The rearrangement uses TRBV14 and TRBJ2-7; D perhaps matches TRBD1 (6 bases). Germline V gives CDR1 SGHDN, CDR2 FVKESK. Between the trimmed V and J ends, which lost 6 bases and 0 bases, there was a span of 15 bases. This CDR3 is 15 amino acids long. The CDR3, as DNA: TGTGCCAGCAGGCCCGGGACACTAACCTCCTACGAGCAGTACTTC. Amino acids: CASRPGTLTSYEQYF.

This rearrangement joins TRBV27 to TRBJ2-1; possible D gene TRBD2, 6 bases. CDR1 is MNHEY, CDR2 SMNVEV, per germline (reference sequence). The CDR3 runs to 14 residues. The ends were cut back, 5 bases at V and 4 bases at J, with 12 bases in the middle. The CDR3 spells CASSLFAGYNEQFF. CDR3 in DNA: TGTGCCAGCAGTCTCTTCGCGGGGTACAATGAGCAGTTCTTC.